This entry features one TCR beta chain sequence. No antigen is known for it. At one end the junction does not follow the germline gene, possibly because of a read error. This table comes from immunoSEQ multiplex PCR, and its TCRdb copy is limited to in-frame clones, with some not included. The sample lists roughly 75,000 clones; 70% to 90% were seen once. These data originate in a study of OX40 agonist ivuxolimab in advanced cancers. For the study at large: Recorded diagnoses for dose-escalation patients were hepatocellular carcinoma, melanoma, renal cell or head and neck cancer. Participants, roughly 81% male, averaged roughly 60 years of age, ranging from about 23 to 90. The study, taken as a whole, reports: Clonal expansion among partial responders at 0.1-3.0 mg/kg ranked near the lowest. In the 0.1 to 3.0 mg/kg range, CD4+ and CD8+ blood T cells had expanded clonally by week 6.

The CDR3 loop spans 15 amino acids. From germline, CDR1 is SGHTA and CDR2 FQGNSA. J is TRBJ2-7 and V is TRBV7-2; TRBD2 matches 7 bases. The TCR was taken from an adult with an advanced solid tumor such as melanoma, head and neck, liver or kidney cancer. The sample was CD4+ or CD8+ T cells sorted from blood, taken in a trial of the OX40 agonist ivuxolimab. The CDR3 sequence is CASSLVVSSGRIWRF. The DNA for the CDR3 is TGTGCCAGCAGCTTAGTCGTCTCTAGCGGAAGAATCTGGCGTTTC.